Described below is a single TCR beta chain sequence and its context. Antigen: not known. The sample belongs to a study of vaccination and CD4 T cells after COVID-19. Treatment here: approximately nine-day PBMC culture with coronavirus spike peptide pools or control peptides (ViraFEST assay). From the unexposed donor, CD4+ T cells were collected ahead of the COVID-19 pandemic (2011-2018). Once peptide pools had expanded antigen-specific T cells, ViraFEST sequenced TCRs. Days 3 and 7 were when half the medium was replaced with fresh IL-2 medium. Sequencing of cultured CD4+ T cell DNA used the Oncomine TCR Beta short-read assay. TCRdb fed the PCR reads into MiXCR, producing one record per CDR3 protein. This table has roughly 7,000 distinct CDR3 sequences, around a quarter appearing once. The CDR3 runs 15 residues. Germline lookup yields CDR1 LNHDA and CDR2 SQIVND (reference sequence). V trimming: 4 bases; J trimming: 0 bases; junction bases outside the gene matches: 5.

This clonotype was sampled from a human donor in good health. The chain has TRBV19 and TRBJ2-7; 8 bases fit TRBD2. Sample: CD4+ T cells from blood, cultured in vitro. DNA for the CDR3: TGTGCCAGTAGTAAGACTAGCGAGAACTCCTACGAGCAGTACTTC. Translating gives CASSKTSENSYEQYF.